The present T cell receptor (beta chain) was sequenced within a study of cytomegalovirus exposure and HLA in healthy donors. The germline gives CDR1 SGHRS, CDR2 YFSETQ. Trimming cost V 0 bases and J 2 bases, with 14 bases left between them. The CDR3 sequence is 16 residues long. In the case of this clone: Its matching antigen is unknown.

Study-wide findings and caveats: A classifier reportedly called cytomegalovirus status with high sensitivity and specificity. There were reportedly fewer N-insertions in an Asian-associated ancestry cluster than the approximately 670-donor mean, in a later analysis. Earlier analysis found most TCR beta V segments productive about 87% or about 30% of the time.

The primer mix had 60 Vbeta and 13 Jbeta primers. Repertoires were generated with immunoSEQ multiplex PCR, while TCRdb's copy carries only in-frame clones and drops some. The table lists about 120,000 clones, over 65% of them singletons, with 11% in the top ten. The specimen was PBMCs. V usage is TRBV5-1 and J usage is TRBJ2-5, with D maybe TRBD1 (6 bases). This clonotype was obtained from a woman aged 50 to 60 in good health and CMV-seropositive. CDR3 sequence reads: CASSLAVGQNQETQYF. The CDR3 DNA reads TGCGCCAGCAGCTTGGCCGTAGGACAGAATCAAGAGACCCAGTACTTC.